This T cell receptor (beta chain) appears in the sequencing data of a study of neurological immune-mediated disorders. This clonotype appeared a single time. The antigen is unknown. Points from the study as a whole: The level of TCR clonal expansion was highest in patients with HTLV-1-associated myelopathy and lowest in multiple sclerosis, where it fell below the level seen in healthy controls.

The cDNA came from 5'RACE, which used 10-nucleotide random UMIs. TCRdb re-analysed the 5' RACE reads in MiXCR, keeping a single row per CDR3 protein. The repertoire has just under 45,000 distinct CDR3 sequences, 10% to 15% of them found once; the top ten carry around 1.3%. CDR3 length: 14 residues. V was cut by 4 bases and J by 4 bases, with 14 bases left in between. Germline CDR1 SQVTM, CDR2 ANQGSEA. Sequences were obtained from PBMCs. V and J are TRBV29-1 and TRBJ2-1; D may correspond to TRBD1 or TRBD2 (7 bases each). The source is a female donor in good health. The CDR3 DNA reads TGCAGCGTTGCTGGCAGGGGGGGTTACAATGAGCAGTTCTTC. Residues: CSVAGRGGYNEQFF.